This T cell receptor (beta chain) was profiled in a study of T cells expressing NK-cell markers. Study details: Just one sequenced donor of eight was HCMV-seronegative, while seven were seropositive.

This CDR3 comprises 15 residues. Germline lookup yields CDR1 DFQATT and CDR2 SNEGSKA (reference sequence). Findings and caveats of the study: Also leading the CD3+CD56-NKG2C+ fraction in several donors were these clonotypes.

UMIs accompanied the 5'RACE template switching by which TCR beta cDNA was made. TCRdb re-called the 5' RACE reads and gives one entry per CDR3 protein, without DNA. The sample has 130,000 to 150,000 distinct CDR3 sequences. Points on this clonotype: What it recognizes is unknown.

The TCR was taken from a man aged 18 to 35 in good health. Material for sequencing was blood T cells: a sorted CD56 or NKG2C T cell subset, CD4+ or CD8+ T cells, or bulk PBMC T cells (not recorded which). V and J are TRBV20-1 and TRBJ2-1; without DNA, the TCRdb call of TRBD1 cannot be checked. The CDR3 loop is CSAIGGTGVFNEQFF.